This T cell receptor beta chain was obtained from a study of Ad26.COV2.S vaccination and SARS-CoV-2 variants. Measured with immunoSEQ multiplex PCR; TCRdb has only the in-frame clones, and not every one. The sample records roughly 380,000 clones, about 90% being singletons. Losses at the gene ends were 7 bases for V and 3 bases for J; bases not matched to a gene: 8. The CDR3 spans 15 residues. CDR1 is SGHAT and CDR2 is FQDESV in the germline V gene (reference sequence). This clone is a singleton in its sample. The material was peripheral blood, obtained after recovery from COVID-19. The TCR originated in a human donor who had recovered from COVID-19. The chain employs TRBV11-1 and TRBJ2-2; 7 bases align to TRBD1. CDR3 in amino acids: CASKAQGTYTGELFF. In nucleotides, the CDR3 is TGTGCCAGCAAGGCACAGGGGACGTACACCGGGGAGCTGTTTTTT.